This TCR beta chain was sequenced during a study of cytomegalovirus exposure and HLA in healthy donors. Study findings and constraints: Reported results showed that the classifier diagnosed cytomegalovirus status with high specificity and sensitivity. Previously analyzed data showed that most TCR beta V segments were productive at a frequency of about 87% or about 30%. It was only CMV serostatus that was available as immune exposure information. Most TCR sequences were uncommon, yet certain public TCRs appeared in many donors.

Of note for this clone: Its antigen is not identified.

V was shortened by 5 bases and J by 3 bases, with 17 bases between the two germline ends. CDR1 is SGHTA and CDR2 is FQGTGA in the germline V gene. This CDR3 spans 16 amino acids. PCR was performed using 60 Vbeta and 13 Jbeta primers. Measured with immunoSEQ multiplex PCR; TCRdb has only the in-frame clones, and not every one. Among under 200,000 clones, almost 85% were seen once, and the ten largest hold around 1%. The specimen was PBMCs. This receptor was taken from a man aged 25 to 40 in good health and CMV-seronegative. The V and J genes are TRBV7-3 and TRBJ2-1; weak D call: TRBD2 (6 bases). CDR3 in DNA: TGTGCCAGCAGCCGAACTGGGCGGGGATACTACAATGAGCAGTTCTTC. Protein sequence: CASSRTGRGYYNEQFF. The full variable domain, in which reference TRBV7-3 and TRBJ2-1 provide the parts outside the CDR3, is GAGVSQTPSNKVTEKGKYVELRCDPISGHTALYWYRQSLGQGPEFLIYFQGTGAADDSGLPNDRFFAVRPEGSVSTLKIQRTERGDSAVYLCASSRTGRGYYNEQFFGPGTRLTVL.